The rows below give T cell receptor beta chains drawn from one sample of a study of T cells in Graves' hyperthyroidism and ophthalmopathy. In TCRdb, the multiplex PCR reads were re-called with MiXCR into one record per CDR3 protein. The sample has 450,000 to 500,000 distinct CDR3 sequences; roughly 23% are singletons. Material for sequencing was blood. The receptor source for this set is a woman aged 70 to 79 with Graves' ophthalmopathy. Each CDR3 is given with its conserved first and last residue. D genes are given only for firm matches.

CSAAGTESEKLFF	TRBV20-1	TRBD1
CASSLASGVYNEQFF	TRBV7-9	TRBD2
CASSQDSGINTGELFF	TRBV4-2	NA
CASSQDMGFIQSYNEQFF	TRBV3-1	NA
CASSLRTDTQYF	TRBV5-1	NA
CSARDQGALNYGYTF	TRBV20-1	TRBD1
CASSQSRGYASNQPQHF	TRBV6-1	NA
CSASIPSGTDTQYF	TRBV20-1	NA
CASSPTLAKRLYNEQFF	TRBV5-1	NA
CASPGSNSGNTIYF	TRBV7-9	NA
CASSLSSLTGGNEKLFF	TRBV3-1	NA
CAISSGYEETQYF	TRBV10-3	NA
CASSAPGQIQETQYF	TRBV10-1	TRBD1
CSAPIPSRSGNTIYF	TRBV20-1	NA
CSASRRGPNQPQHF	TRBV20-1	NA
CASSPGHSMGGSIQYF	TRBV2	TRBD2
CASIKTGGRNTGELFF	TRBV3-1	TRBD2
CASSSGIWGYGYTF	TRBV7-2	NA
CASSVDGTGREQYF	TRBV9	TRBD1
CASSQPGQGFYEQYF	TRBV28	TRBD1
CASSINRDEDGYTF	TRBV19	NA
CASPEGAASGFYNEQFF	TRBV2	TRBD2
CASSPVDGAEAFF	TRBV7-9	NA
CASSVAAGSDGYTF	TRBV9	NA
CASSIGAYGANVLTF	TRBV28	NA
CASSPDWGLYNEQFF	TRBV7-2	NA
CSARTSAKQFF	TRBV20-1	TRBD2
CASSLLGARNSPLHF	TRBV27	NA
CASSIDGRQTGHSEETQYF	TRBV19	NA
CASSLKWEQFF	TRBV12-3/TRBV12-4	NA